The 24 T cell receptor beta chains below come from one sample, sequenced in a study of T cell repertoires in cytomegalovirus infection. In TCRdb, the reads were re-called with MiXCR into one record per CDR3 protein. The sample has 450,000 to 600,000 distinct CDR3 sequences, roughly 34% seen once. These receptors are not linked to any known antigen. The source was cultured PBMCs, collected from culture after CMV antigen stimulation. These receptor sequences come from a human donor in good health (CMV status not recorded). Some clones in this sample may be carry-over from other donors' samples.

The table lists this clonotype with a few counts. The CDR3 region is CASSSILAGTTYEQYF. As DNA, the CDR3 is TGTGCCAGCTCATCTATACTAGCGGGCACAACCTACGAGCAGTACTTC. J is TRBJ2-7 and V is TRBV18; TRBD2 matches at 9 bases. This CDR3 is built from 16 residues. The germline CDR1 and CDR2 sequences are KGHSH and LQKENI. V lost 5 bases to trimming and J lost 2 bases; unmatched junction nucleotides: 10.

The chain links TRBV7-2 to TRBJ2-7, with 7 bases lining up with TRBD2. Germline V gene data show CDR1 as SGHTA and CDR2 as FQGNSA. The junction had 5 bases not matched to a gene; V was cut back by 1 base and J by 5 bases. The CDR3 is 14 amino acids. As DNA, the CDR3 is TGTGCCAGCAGCTTAGTTAGCGGGCACCACGAGCAGTACGTC. Protein product: CASSLVSGHHEQYV.

V usage is TRBV27 and J usage is TRBJ1-2; unclear D gene. Germline V lookup: CDR1 MNHEY, CDR2 SMNVEV (reference sequence). The CDR3 loop spans 13 amino acids. With 6 bases removed from V and 8 bases from J, the gap between germline ends came to 16 bases. The CDR3 spells CASSLGSGLGYTF. For the CDR3, the DNA is TGTGCCAGCAGCCTCGGTTCGGGTTTGGGCTACACCTTC.

This sequence joins TRBV7-6 and TRBJ1-1; D call uncertain. This CDR3 has 14 residues. V was trimmed by 3 bases and J by 5 bases, leaving 13 bases between them. Germline V lookup: CDR1 SGHVS, CDR2 FNYEAQ. CDR3 amino acids: CASSFSLFGTEAFF. DNA for the CDR3: TGTGCCAGCAGCTTTTCGTTATTTGGGACTGAAGCTTTCTTT.

In its sample, this clonotype was seen many times. The chain uses TRBV7-2 and TRBJ2-3; D remains unclear. CDR3 length equals 11 residues. V was pared by 3 bases and J by 5 bases, with 3 bases between. In germline, CDR1 is SGHTA, CDR2 FQGNSA. The CDR3 DNA is TGTGCCAGCAGCTTTCTAGATACGCAGTATTTT. This sequence encodes CASSFLDTQYF.

This clonotype was detected a few times. The chain recombines TRBV28 with TRBJ1-3; 8 nucleotides align to TRBD1. Trimming removed 4 bases from V and 4 bases from J; junction bases left unmatched: 6. Germline lookup yields CDR1 MDHEN and CDR2 SYDVKM. The CDR3 loop spans 15 amino acids. For the CDR3, the DNA is TGTGCCAGCAGTTGGACAGGACAGGGCGGAAACACCATATATTTT. Translating gives CASSWTGQGGNTIYF.

The CDR3 region has the DNA TGTGCCAGCAGCGCGGGGTTCGAAGCTTTCTTT. Protein: CASSAGFEAFF. J is TRBJ1-1 and V is TRBV11-2, with D unclear. Deletions cut 5 bases from V and 8 bases from J, with 9 bases between. The CDR3 runs to 11 residues. CDR1 is SGHAT and CDR2 is FQNNGV in the germline V gene. The whole variable domain, remainder taken from reference TRBV11-2 and TRBJ1-1, is EAGVAQSPRYKIIEKRQSVAFWCNPISGHATLYWYQQILGQGPKLLIQFQNNGVVDDSQLPKDRFSAERLKGVDSTLKIQPAKLEDSAVYLCASSAGFEAFFGQGTRLTVV.

The CDR3 DNA reads as TGTGCCAGCAGCTTATACGAGGATAATTCACCCCTCCACTTT. Protein sequence: CASSLYEDNSPLHF. The V and J genes are TRBV7-9 and TRBJ1-6; D uncertain. V lost 2 bases and J 5 bases, leaving 7 bases between the germline ends. This CDR3 comprises 14 residues. Germline CDR1 is SEHNR and CDR2 is FQNEAQ (reference sequence).

The chain joins TRBV12-3 or TRBV12-4 to TRBJ1-1; D may be TRBD1 (6 bases). The CDR3 length is 14 residues. Trimming stripped 7 bases from V and 6 bases from J, with 18 bases between. The CDR3 DNA follows: TGTGCCAGCACCGAATACCTACAGGGCGCTGAAGCTTTCTTT. Protein sequence: CASTEYLQGAEAFF.

This clonotype has just a few counts. The rearrangement links TRBV7-2 to TRBJ2-6; D is unresolved. This CDR3 is built from 13 residues. CDR1 is SGHTA and CDR2 is FQGNSA in the germline V gene. The ends were cut back, 8 bases at V and 4 bases at J, with 9 bases in the middle. CDR3 region: CASSQYGANVLTF. In DNA, the CDR3 is TGTGCCAGCTCGCAGTACGGGGCCAACGTCCTGACTTTC.

Only a few counts were recorded for this clonotype. V and J are TRBV2 and TRBJ2-2; 7 bases are a match to TRBD1. This CDR3 is built from 16 residues. CDR1 and CDR2 from the germline V gene are SNHLY and FYNNEI. Unmatched junction bases numbered 11, after V lost 6 bases and J lost 4 bases. The CDR3 nucleotides read TGTGCCAGCAGATCCCCACAGGGGTTCAGCACCGGGGAGCTGTTTTTT. It is translated as CASRSPQGFSTGELFF.

This clonotype was detected a few times. The chain uses TRBV25-1 and TRBJ2-5, with D possibly matching TRBD2 (5 bases). This CDR3 region has 16 residues. V gave up 0 bases and J gave up 5 bases, with 16 bases separating them. CDR1 is MGHDK, CDR2 SYGVNS, per germline. For the CDR3, the DNA is TGTGCCAGCAGTGAATATGAATCCGGGGTTTGGGAGACCCAGTACTTC. Translating it yields CASSEYESGVWETQYF.

The genes are TRBV30 and TRBJ2-7; 8 bases agree with TRBD2. The V segment lost 2 bases and the J segment 3 bases; nucleotides outside the gene matches: 3. Germline V gives CDR1 GTSNPN, CDR2 SVGIG (reference sequence). The CDR3 is made up of 13 amino acids. CDR3 nucleotide sequence: TGTGCCTGGAGTAACAGCGGGAGCTACGAGCAGTACGTC. This sequence encodes CAWSNSGSYEQYV.

The V and J genes are TRBV4-1 and TRBJ1-5, with 7 positions matching TRBD1. This CDR3 is built from 19 residues. V shed 1 base and J 0 bases; nucleotides not matched to a gene: 12. The germline V gene encodes CDR1 MGHRA and CDR2 YSYEKL. Written as DNA, the CDR3 is TGCGCCAGCAGCCAAGGCCCGCGACAGGGAGATTTTAGCAATCAGCCCCAGCATTTT. Protein sequence: CASSQGPRQGDFSNQPQHF.

The V gene is TRBV4-1, the J gene TRBJ2-7; tentatively, D is TRBD1 or TRBD2 (5 bases each). Germline-derived CDR1 and CDR2 are MGHRA and YSYEKL. Trimming pared 6 bases from V and 8 bases from J, leaving 17 bases between. The CDR3 contains 13 residues. The CDR3 reads CASSQMVGEKQYF. The CDR3, as DNA: TGCGCCAGCAGTCAGATGGTGGGGGAAAAGCAGTACTTC.

V and J are TRBV7-2 and TRBJ2-3, with 8 positions matching TRBD2. The CDR3 runs 14 residues. Germline lookup yields CDR1 SGHTA and CDR2 FQGNSA. V was clipped by 10 bases and J by 0 bases; unmatched bases: 6. The CDR3 DNA sequence: TGTGCCACGAGTCCTAGCGGGAGCACAGATACGCAGTATTTT. Residues: CATSPSGSTDTQYF.

The rearrangement joins TRBV7-2 to TRBJ1-1; D is ambiguous. The CDR3 consists of 13 residues. V was clipped by 3 bases and J by 6 bases, with 11 bases between them. Germline CDR1 SGHTA, CDR2 FQGNSA. As DNA, the CDR3 is TGTGCCAGCAGCTTTTTTCGGACTTCTGAAGCTTTCTTT. It specifies CASSFFRTSEAFF.

This clonotype came up a few times. The chain uses TRBV6-2 or TRBV6-3 and TRBJ2-5; D unclear. This CDR3 contains 13 residues. CDR1 is MNHEY and CDR2 is SVGEGT in the germline V gene. V dropped 6 bases and J dropped 1 base, with 9 bases sitting between them. CDR3 in DNA: TGTGCCAGCAGAAGACACGGCCAAGAGACCCAGTACTTC. It specifies CASRRHGQETQYF.

This clonotype was counted at least ten times. This sequence joins TRBV7-8 and TRBJ2-2; D is possibly TRBD1 (5 bases). The length of the CDR3 is 18 residues. The V gene's germline CDR1 is SGHVS and CDR2 FQNEAQ. Trimming shortened V by 2 bases and J by 7 bases, and 23 bases separated the two germline ends. The CDR3 is CASSLIARRDSSNGELFF. For the CDR3, the DNA is TGTGCCAGCAGCTTAATCGCGCGCCGTGACAGTTCGAACGGGGAGCTGTTTTTT.

The chain joins TRBV10-3 to TRBJ2-1, with TRBD2 matching over 9 bases. Germline trimming cut 6 bases from V and 3 bases from J; bases unmatched to any gene: 3. From germline, CDR1 is ENHRY and CDR2 SYGVKD. CDR3 length: 14 amino acids. This CDR3 is CAIRGAGGYNEQFF. CDR3 nucleotide sequence: TGTGCCATCAGAGGAGCGGGAGGCTACAATGAGCAGTTCTTC.

The V call is TRBV9, the J call TRBJ2-1, with D possibly matching TRBD2 (6 bases). CDR1 is SGDLS and CDR2 is YYNGEE in the germline V gene. The CDR3 contains 18 residues. V lost 0 bases to trimming and J lost 1 base, with 17 bases between them. CDR3 region: CASSVDIRAGGSYNEQFF. CDR3 coding DNA: TGTGCCAGCAGCGTAGATATCCGGGCTGGGGGGTCCTACAATGAGCAGTTCTTC.

The V and J genes are TRBV5-4 and TRBJ2-6; D unresolved. The CDR3 contains 17 residues. CDR1 and CDR2 from the germline V gene are SGHNT and YYREEE (reference sequence). V was trimmed by 7 bases and J by 2 bases, leaving 19 bases between them. DNA of the CDR3: TGTGCCAGCGAGAAGGACCCCACCCGACCTGGGGCCAACGTCCTGACTTTC. Its protein is CASEKDPTRPGANVLTF.

This clonotype showed up just a few times. The genes are TRBV4-3 and TRBJ1-6; D unclear. This CDR3 spans 15 amino acids. Germline V gives CDR1 LGHNA, CDR2 YSLEER. Trimming removed 1 base from V and 7 bases from J, with 11 bases in between. The CDR3 here is CASSQVQARNSPLHF. The CDR3 bases are TGCGCCAGCAGCCAAGTTCAGGCCAGGAATTCACCCCTCCACTTT.

This clonotype was detected a few times. This chain links TRBV9 with TRBJ2-1, with no clear D. The CDR3 totals 14 residues. Germline values: CDR1 SGDLS, CDR2 YYNGEE. Deletions cut 3 bases from V and 2 bases from J, with 9 bases between. This chain's CDR3 is CASSERATYNEQFF. In nucleotides, the CDR3 is TGTGCCAGCAGCGAACGGGCTACCTACAATGAGCAGTTCTTC. Using reference TRBV9 and TRBJ2-1 for the parts outside the CDR3, the full variable domain is DSGVTQTPKHLITATGQRVTLRCSPRSGDLSVYWYQQSLDQGLQFLIQYYNGEERAKGNILERFSAQQFPDLHSELNLSSLELGDSALYFCASSERATYNEQFFGPGTRLTVL.